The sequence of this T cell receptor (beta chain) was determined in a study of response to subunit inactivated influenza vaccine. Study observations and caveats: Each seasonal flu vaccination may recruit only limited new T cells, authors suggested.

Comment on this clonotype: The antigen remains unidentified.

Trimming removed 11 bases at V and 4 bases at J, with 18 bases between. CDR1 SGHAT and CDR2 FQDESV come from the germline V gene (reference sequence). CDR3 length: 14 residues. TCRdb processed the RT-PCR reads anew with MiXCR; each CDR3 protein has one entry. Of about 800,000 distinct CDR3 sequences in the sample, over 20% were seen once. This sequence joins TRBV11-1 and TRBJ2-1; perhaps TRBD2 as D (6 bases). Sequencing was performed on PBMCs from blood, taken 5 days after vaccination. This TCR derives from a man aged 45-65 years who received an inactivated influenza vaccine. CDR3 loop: CACSGTPNYNEQFF. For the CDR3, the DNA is TGTGCCTGCTCAGGGACTCCAAATTACAATGAGCAGTTCTTC.